A single sample is the source of the 31 T cell receptor beta chains below, sequenced in a study of cytomegalovirus exposure and HLA in healthy donors. Both 60 Vbeta primers and 13 Jbeta primers went into the PCR. The data were produced by immunoSEQ multiplex PCR, yet TCRdb's version contains in-frame clones alone and is incomplete. The table records 90,000 to 120,000 clones, about 80% of them present only once. The sample taken for sequencing was PBMCs. The receptor set was obtained from a man younger than 45 in good health and CMV-seropositive.

The chain couples TRBV9 to TRBJ1-2; 8 bases agree with TRBD1. The CDR3 contains 14 residues. CDR1 and CDR2 (germline): SGDLS, YYNGEE. The ends lost 4 bases at V and 2 bases at J; junction bases unmatched: 4. The CDR3 DNA is TGTGCCAGCAGCCTTAGACAGGGGAACTATGGCTACACCTTC. As protein: CASSLRQGNYGYTF.

CDR3 in DNA: TGTGCCAGCAGTGGAGAGTCCGTAACGGGCTACACCTTC. Encoded protein: CASSGESVTGYTF. V gene TRBV25-1 combines with J gene TRBJ1-2; D not resolved. This CDR3 has 13 amino acids. The germline gives CDR1 MGHDK, CDR2 SYGVNS. V shed 4 bases and J shed 8 bases, with 14 bases lying between them.

J is TRBJ2-5 and V is TRBV5-1, with 15 bases fitting TRBD2. The length of the CDR3 is 19 residues. Germline V gives CDR1 SGHRS, CDR2 YFSETQ. J was trimmed by 1 base and V by 0 bases; bases with no gene match: 7. CDR3 in amino acids: CASSLGPGLAGGSQETQYF. The CDR3 DNA is TGCGCCAGCAGCTTGGGTCCGGGACTAGCGGGGGGTTCCCAAGAGACCCAGTACTTC.

V is TRBV5-1 and J is TRBJ1-6; TRBD1 aligns across 9 bases. Germline V gene sequence: CDR1 SGHRS, CDR2 YFSETQ. This CDR3 contains 16 residues. Trimming cost V 4 bases and J 10 bases; bases outside gene matches: 12. CDR3 region: CASSPGEGQGYSPLHF. CDR3 nucleotide sequence: TGCGCCAGCAGCCCAGGCGAGGGACAGGGATACTCACCCCTCCACTTT.

J is TRBJ1-1 and V is TRBV6-5, with D perhaps TRBD1 (5 bases). This CDR3 region has 15 residues. CDR1 MNHEY and CDR2 SVGAGI come from the germline V gene. V dropped 0 bases and J dropped 1 base, with 9 bases sitting between them. DNA for the CDR3: TGTGCCAGCAGTTACTCGACAACAGGGAACACTGAAGCTTTCTTT. Translating it yields CASSYSTTGNTEAFF.

This chain connects TRBV5-5 to TRBJ1-5, with 7 bases lining up with TRBD1. The J segment lost 0 bases and the V segment lost 4 bases, leaving 10 bases of the junction unmatched. Germline loops: CDR1 SGHKS, CDR2 YYEKEE (reference sequence). This CDR3 is 17 amino acids long. Here the CDR3 reads CASSPSGTADSNQPQHF. CDR3 nucleotides: TGTGCCAGCAGCCCTTCCGGGACAGCCGATAGCAATCAGCCCCAGCATTTT. Based on the CDR3 plus reference TRBV5-5 and TRBJ1-5, the full variable domain is DAGVTQSPTHLIKTRGQQVTLRCSPISGHKSVSWYQQVLGQGPQFIFQYYEKEERGRGNFPDRFSARQFPNYSSELNVNALLLGDSALYLCASSPSGTADSNQPQHFGDGTRLSIL.

J is TRBJ1-1 and V is TRBV27, with 9 bases that match TRBD1. Germline-derived CDR1 and CDR2 are MNHEY and SMNVEV (reference sequence). V was pared by 6 bases and J by 1 base, with 0 bases of the junction left unmatched. The CDR3 runs to 13 residues. This CDR3 is CASRGQGNTEAFF. In DNA, the CDR3 is TGTGCCAGCAGGGGACAGGGGAACACTGAAGCTTTCTTT.

This rearrangement joins TRBV30 to TRBJ2-3; 7 bases match TRBD2. Germline V gene sequence: CDR1 GTSNPN, CDR2 SVGIG (reference sequence). CDR3 size: 14 residues. J gave up 2 bases and V 4 bases, and 6 bases lay outside the gene matches. CDR3 residues: CAWTQRGFTDTQYF. The CDR3 region has the DNA TGTGCCTGGACGCAGCGGGGCTTCACAGATACGCAGTATTTT.

The V call is TRBV5-1, the J call TRBJ2-7; D perhaps matches TRBD1 (6 bases). V lost 7 bases and J lost 7, with 21 bases in between. CDR1 SGHRS and CDR2 YFSETQ come from the germline V gene. The CDR3 covers 14 residues. The CDR3 DNA sequence: TGCGCCAGCGGCTCTGGCAGGGGCGTTGAGGAGCAGTACTTC. It translates to CASGSGRGVEEQYF.

V gene TRBV5-1 combines with J gene TRBJ2-7; TRBD1 aligns across 7 bases. J gave up 3 bases and V 3 bases, and 9 bases lay outside the gene matches. The CDR3 is 15 residues long. Per germline, CDR1 SGHRS and CDR2 YFSETQ. The CDR3 DNA reads as TGCGCCAGCAGCTCGGTGGTCAGGGGGATCTACGAGCAGTACTTC. Amino acids: CASSSVVRGIYEQYF.

The genes are TRBV5-1 and TRBJ2-5, with D possibly TRBD1 on 8 matching bases. V lost 2 bases to trimming and J lost 3 bases, with 14 bases between them. Germline V lookup: CDR1 SGHRS, CDR2 YFSETQ. The CDR3 spans 15 residues. DNA for the CDR3: TGCGCCAGCAGCTTTAACAGGGGGGGAGAAGAGACCCAGTACTTC. It translates to CASSFNRGGEETQYF.

The chain has TRBV18 and TRBJ2-7; D unclear. Germline loops: CDR1 KGHSH, CDR2 LQKENI. Trimming removed 2 bases from V and 0 bases from J, with 11 bases in between. The CDR3 length is 15 residues. DNA of the CDR3: TGTGCCAGCTCACCAGGCCAACAGCCCTCCTACGAGCAGTACTTC. Protein sequence: CASSPGQQPSYEQYF.

This chain links TRBV5-4 with TRBJ1-1, with D hard to call. V shed 3 bases and J shed 5 bases, with 8 bases lying between them. The CDR3 is 12 amino acids. CDR1 is SGHNT, CDR2 YYREEE, per germline (reference sequence). In nucleotides, the CDR3 is TGTGCCAGCAGCTCGGGCGGGACTGAAGCTTTCTTT. This translates into CASSSGGTEAFF.

This clone has only one observation. This chain connects TRBV2 to TRBJ2-2; tentative D call: TRBD2 (6 bases). V lost 6 bases and J 6 bases, leaving 11 bases between the germline ends. Germline CDR1 SNHLY, CDR2 FYNNEI. The CDR3 is 13 amino acids. The CDR3 bases are TGTGCCAGCAGGGAGGGACGGGCCGGGGAGCTGTTTTTT. Its translation: CASREGRAGELFF.

The chain is built from TRBV7-3 and TRBJ1-5, with 7 positions matching TRBD1. After removal of 5 bases from V and 4 bases from J, the junction contained 2 bases not matched to a gene. Germline assignment: CDR1 SGHTA and CDR2 FQGTGA. The CDR3 has 13 residues. In nucleotides, the CDR3 is TGTGCCAGCAGCAAGGGGGCAAATCAGCCCCAGCATTTT. Translation gives CASSKGANQPQHF.

Only a few counts were recorded for this clone. The chain couples TRBV18 to TRBJ1-2, with 8 bases matching TRBD1. V dropped 2 bases and J dropped 3; count of bases not matched to a gene: 5. CDR1 and CDR2 (germline): KGHSH, LQKENI. The CDR3 totals 15 residues. The CDR3 DNA reads as TGTGCCAGCTCACCAGGCAGGGGGCATGACTATGGCTACACCTTC. Encoded protein: CASSPGRGHDYGYTF.

The DNA of the CDR3 is TGTGCCAGCAGCCTCCAGGCTAATCAGCCCCAGCATTTT. It specifies CASSLQANQPQHF. This rearrangement joins TRBV11-3 to TRBJ1-5; no clear D. The CDR3 extends over 13 amino acids. Trimming pared 5 bases from V and 4 bases from J, leaving 9 bases between. Germline V gene sequence: CDR1 SGHNT, CDR2 YENEEA.

The chain couples TRBV27 to TRBJ1-5, with D tentatively TRBD1 (6 bases). The CDR3 has 12 amino acids. V was clipped by 6 bases and J by 4 bases, with 7 bases between them. Germline lookup yields CDR1 MNHEY and CDR2 SMNVEV (reference sequence). CDR3 sequence: CASSQGNQPQHF. Written as DNA, the CDR3 is TGTGCCAGCAGCCAGGGGAATCAGCCCCAGCATTTT.

The CDR3, as DNA: TGTGCCAGTAGTATTTTTCTAGGCCAGATCTATGGCTACACCTTC. It specifies CASSIFLGQIYGYTF. The chain couples TRBV19 to TRBJ1-2; D call uncertain. V was shortened by 3 bases and J by 4 bases, with 15 bases between the two germline ends. The CDR3 length is 15 residues. The germline gives CDR1 LNHDA, CDR2 SQIVND (reference sequence).

The V and J genes are TRBV5-4 and TRBJ2-1, with D possibly matching TRBD1 (7 bases). Germline V gene lookup returns CDR1 SGHNT and CDR2 YYREEE (reference sequence). This CDR3 is 15 amino acids long. Trimming pared 4 bases from V and 4 bases from J, leaving 15 bases between. CDR3 in DNA: TGTGCCAGCAGCCGGAGGGACAGAGAGTACAATGAGCAGTTCTTC. It yields the protein CASSRRDREYNEQFF.

The gene calls are TRBV2 and TRBJ1-1; D call uncertain. Looked up from germline, CDR1 is SNHLY and CDR2 is FYNNEI. The CDR3 runs to 15 residues. V lost 0 bases to trimming and J lost 1 base, with 9 bases between them. The CDR3 is CASSEASGSNTEAFF. Written as DNA, the CDR3 is TGTGCCAGCAGTGAAGCGAGCGGATCGAACACTGAAGCTTTCTTT.

The rearrangement links TRBV5-8 to TRBJ1-5; 9 nucleotides match TRBD1. J was trimmed by 1 base and V by 4 bases; bases with no gene match: 9. Germline loops: CDR1 SGHTS, CDR2 YDEGEE. The CDR3 is 17 amino acids. This chain's CDR3 is CASSLGLGTGSNQPQHF. DNA for the CDR3: TGTGCCAGCAGCCTGGGACTTGGGACAGGGAGCAATCAGCCCCAGCATTTT.

As DNA, the CDR3 is TGTGCCATCAGTGAGTGGGCGCGTGGCAATCAGCCCCAGCATTTT. It yields the protein CAISEWARGNQPQHF. The chain couples TRBV10-3 to TRBJ1-5; D unclear. Germline V gene data show CDR1 as ENHRY and CDR2 as SYGVKD. The CDR3 is made up of 15 amino acids. Trimming cost V 1 base and J 2 bases, with 9 bases left between them.

The chain links TRBV14 to TRBJ1-1; D call uncertain. Deletions cut 5 bases from V and 4 bases from J, with 14 bases between. Germline V gives CDR1 SGHDN, CDR2 FVKESK. There are 14 residues in the CDR3. The CDR3 here is CASSYLRGPTEAFF. CDR3 bases: TGTGCCAGCAGCTACCTCAGAGGTCCCACTGAAGCTTTCTTT.

The chain uses TRBV6-5 and TRBJ2-7; 8 bases agree with TRBD2. The germline V gene has CDR1 MNHEY and CDR2 SVGAGI. CDR3 length: 15 residues. J was trimmed by 2 bases and V by 2 bases; bases with no gene match: 5. CDR3 in amino acids: CASSYAGGPAYEQYF. CDR3 bases: TGTGCCAGCAGTTACGCGGGGGGCCCCGCCTACGAGCAGTACTTC.

The J gene is TRBJ2-1, the V gene TRBV13; TRBD2 matches at 11 bases. The CDR3 has 17 amino acids. Unmatched junction bases numbered 9, after V lost 4 bases and J lost 4 bases. Germline V gives CDR1 PRHDT, CDR2 FYEKMQ (reference sequence). CDR3 residues: CASSYITSGGGYNEQFF. The CDR3 bases are TGTGCCAGCAGCTATATTACTAGCGGGGGTGGATACAATGAGCAGTTCTTC.

In its sample, this clone was seen a few times. The chain employs TRBV7-9 and TRBJ1-1; D unresolved. This CDR3 has 15 amino acids. The germline V and J ends were trimmed by 3 bases and 0 bases, with 11 bases remaining between them. Germline V CDR1 and CDR2: SEHNR, FQNEAQ (reference sequence). This chain's CDR3 is CASSFGSLLNTEAFF. CDR3 DNA sequence: TGTGCCAGCAGCTTCGGTTCTTTGTTGAACACTGAAGCTTTCTTT.

This clone was seen just once. This chain links TRBV9 with TRBJ2-5; D not certain. Germline V lookup: CDR1 SGDLS, CDR2 YYNGEE. The length of the CDR3 is 13 residues. V shed 7 bases and J shed 5 bases, with 15 bases lying between them. In DNA form, the CDR3 reads TGTGCCAGCCCATATGAGGAAAACGAGACCCAGTACTTC. Amino acid sequence: CASPYEENETQYF. Looking up the rest from reference TRBV9 and TRBJ2-5 gives the full variable domain: DSGVTQTPKHLITATGQRVTLRCSPRSGDLSVYWYQQSLDQGLQFLIQYYNGEERAKGNILERFSAQQFPDLHSELNLSSLELGDSALYFCASPYEENETQYFGPGTRLLVL.

The chain couples TRBV2 to TRBJ1-2; no clear D gene. CDR3 length equals 13 residues. CDR1 is SNHLY, CDR2 FYNNEI, per germline. V gave up 5 bases and J gave up 0 bases, with 7 bases separating them. The CDR3 DNA follows: TGTGCCAGCAGTTATGGGCCTAACTATGGCTACACCTTC. Amino acids: CASSYGPNYGYTF.

The chain is built from TRBV2 and TRBJ2-5; 9 positions agree with TRBD2. The CDR3 covers 14 residues. V lost 6 bases, J lost 5 bases, and 7 bases stayed unmatched. Germline CDR1 is SNHLY and CDR2 is FYNNEI. CDR3 DNA: TGTGCCAGCAGGAGATGGACTAGCGTGGAGACCCAGTACTTC. The encoded protein is CASRRWTSVETQYF.

The chain uses TRBV15 and TRBJ2-7, with D possibly matching TRBD1 (6 bases). Between the trimmed V and J ends, which lost 6 bases and 8 bases, there was a span of 26 bases. CDR1 and CDR2 from the germline V gene are LNHNV and YYDKDF (reference sequence). The CDR3 is 16 residues long. In DNA, the CDR3 is TGTGCCACCAGGCCTGGAGGACAGCCCCTATCTGGCAAGCAGTACTTC. Its protein is CATRPGGQPLSGKQYF.